Detailed here is one T cell receptor (beta chain). This may arise from a read error, as a much more abundant clone is one base away. This specimen belongs to a study of molecular identifiers for immune sequencing clone quantification. TCRdb reprocessed the PCR reads via MiXCR and lists one record per CDR3 protein. The repertoire has roughly 300,000 distinct CDR3 sequences, roughly a quarter of them found once; the top ten carry 0.65% to 0.95%. Looked up from germline, CDR1 is SGHTA and CDR2 is FQGTGA. CDR3 size: 13 residues. The V gene is TRBV7-3, the J gene TRBJ1-5; D gene unclear. This sequence was found in a human donor in good health. Some libraries in this study had Jurkat cell RNA spiked in. Sequencing used naive CD8+ T cells from blood, with Jurkat cell RNA spiked in. Regarding subset: FACS-sorted CD8+CD4-CCR7+CD45RA+ naive T cells. CDR3 in amino acids: CASSPQTNRPQHF. CDR3 DNA sequence: TGTGCCAGCAGCCCCCAGACTAATCGGCCCCAGCATTTT. Full variable domain (rest looked up from reference TRBV7-3 and TRBJ1-5): GAGVSQTPSNKVTEKGKYVELRCDPISGHTALYWYRQSLGQGPEFLIYFQGTGAADDSGLPNDRFFAVRPEGSVSTLKIQRTERGDSAVYLCASSPQTNRPQHFGDGTRLSIL.